The clone carrying this T cell receptor (beta chain) has a count of ten or more. What it binds is not known. The data are from a study of regulatory T cells in long-lasting Graves disease. Broader study findings: The number of shared public clonotypes was higher in persistent patients (approximately 3,000) than new patients (966). Accuracy might have suffered from few samples.

Construction of TCR beta libraries relied on iRepertoire HTBI primers and on Arm-PCR targeting CDR3 regions. Authors' analysis steps: Across all samples, more than 60 TRBV segments and 15 or so TRBJ segments were identified. TCRdb passed the multiplex PCR reads through MiXCR, listing each CDR3 protein once. TCRdb, not the original authors, processed these V and J calls. The sample includes 400,000 to 500,000 distinct CDR3 sequences, roughly 17% of them seen just once. Time point: newly diagnosed GD, antithyroid drugs for less than 3 months. RNA isolated from PBMCs was used to make the TCR library. The sample was also reused in another study, on T cells in Graves' hyperthyroidism and ophthalmopathy.

The receptor's source is a woman between 18 and 29 years old with Graves disease. Sequencing used peripheral blood mononuclear cells (PBMCs), obtained at new diagnosis, from a patient treated with antithyroid drugs.

CDR3 nucleotide sequence: TGTGCCAGCAGTCCGGGACTAGGTACGGGCGAGCAGTACTTC. Translating gives CASSPGLGTGEQYF. This sequence joins TRBV28 and TRBJ2-7; 8 bases match TRBD2. The V gene's germline CDR1 is MDHEN and CDR2 SYDVKM. Germline trimming cut 5 bases from V and 6 bases from J; bases unmatched to any gene: 9. The CDR3 has 14 residues.